This is a list of T cell receptor beta chains from one sample in a study of identical twins. One entry per CDR3 protein, called by TCRdb with MiXCR from the 5' RACE reads. The sample yields 700,000 to 950,000 distinct CDR3 sequences, 10% to 15% seen once. These data also featured in a second study, about yellow fever vaccine responses in identical twins.

The sequencing sample was made of PBMCs. The origin of the receptors is a woman younger than 30 in good health. Each CDR3 is given with its conserved first and last residue. Fields, in order: D gene, J gene, clone size, V gene, CDR3 protein, CDR3 DNA. The D gene is left open where the match is weak. The size of a clone is reported for some rows only, either as once, few or many, or as a class for expanded clones.

D: -
J: TRBJ2-5
size: few
V: TRBV9
CDR3: CAYQGKETQYF
DNA: TGTGCCTACCAGGGAAAAGAGACCCAGTACTTC

D: -
J: TRBJ2-1
size: once
V: TRBV11-3
CDR3: CASSSGRTPEQFF
DNA: TGTGCCAGCAGCTCCGGTAGGACTCCAGAGCAGTTCTTC

D: TRBD2
J: TRBJ2-3
size: -
V: TRBV20-1
CDR3: CSARGPPSGRRTDTQYF
DNA: TGCAGTGCTAGAGGCCCCCCTAGCGGGAGGCGCACAGATACGCAGTATTTT

D: TRBD2
J: TRBJ2-1
size: few
V: TRBV9
CDR3: CASSVVRTSSYNEQFF
DNA: TGTGCCAGCAGCGTAGTAAGGACTAGCTCCTACAATGAGCAGTTCTTC

D: TRBD1
J: TRBJ2-6
size: -
V: TRBV12-3/TRBV12-4
CDR3: CASSLQGATSGANVLTF
DNA: TGTGCCAGCAGTTTACAGGGGGCGACCTCTGGGGCCAACGTCCTGACTTTC

D: -
J: TRBJ2-5
size: few
V: TRBV4-1
CDR3: CASSQDSFRLGEETQYF
DNA: TGCGCCAGCAGCCAAGATTCTTTTCGGCTTGGAGAAGAGACCCAGTACTTC

D: -
J: TRBJ1-6
size: -
V: TRBV20-1
CDR3: CSARQISNSPLHF
DNA: TGCAGTGCTCGACAGATTTCTAATTCACCCCTCCACTTT

D: TRBD2
J: TRBJ2-7
size: few
V: TRBV12-3/TRBV12-4
CDR3: CASSFTSGDYEQYF
DNA: TGTGCCAGCAGTTTTACTAGCGGGGACTACGAGCAGTACTTC

D: TRBD1
J: TRBJ1-1
size: -
V: TRBV7-8
CDR3: CASSIQPRGSGTEAFF
DNA: TGTGCCAGCAGCATCCAACCCAGGGGGTCGGGGACTGAAGCTTTCTTT

D: -
J: TRBJ1-5
size: many
V: TRBV7-9
CDR3: CASSPPTGGANQPQHF
DNA: TGTGCCAGCAGCCCACCTACAGGAGGGGCCAATCAGCCCCAGCATTTT

D: TRBD1
J: TRBJ2-1
size: -
V: TRBV7-2
CDR3: CASSAQGVSEQFF
DNA: TGTGCCAGCAGCGCGCAGGGGGTTAGTGAGCAGTTCTTC

D: -
J: TRBJ2-7
size: many
V: TRBV12-3/TRBV12-4
CDR3: CASSRSGSAYEQYF
DNA: TGTGCCAGCAGCCGCAGCGGGTCAGCCTACGAGCAGTACTTC

D: -
J: TRBJ2-7
size: many
V: TRBV4-1
CDR3: CASSQDLGVSYEQYF
DNA: TGCGCCAGCAGCCAAGATCTCGGGGTTTCCTACGAGCAGTACTTC

D: -
J: TRBJ2-1
size: -
V: TRBV12-3/TRBV12-4
CDR3: CASTRRGKSYNEQFF
DNA: TGTGCCAGCACCCGAAGGGGGAAGTCGTACAATGAGCAGTTCTTC

D: -
J: TRBJ1-1
size: few
V: TRBV5-1
CDR3: CASSLGSGTPTEAFF
DNA: TGCGCCAGCAGCTTGGGATCCGGGACACCAACTGAAGCTTTCTTT

D: -
J: TRBJ2-3
size: few
V: TRBV24-1
CDR3: CATSEGQGTDTQYF
DNA: TGTGCCACCAGTGAGGGGCAGGGCACAGATACGCAGTATTTT

D: -
J: TRBJ2-1
size: many
V: TRBV12-3/TRBV12-4
CDR3: CASSRYNEQFF
DNA: TGTGCCAGCAGCCGATACAATGAGCAGTTCTTC

D: -
J: TRBJ2-3
size: few
V: TRBV4-1
CDR3: CASSHHSGQKYTDTQYF
DNA: TGCGCCAGCAGCCACCACTCAGGACAGAAATACACAGATACGCAGTATTTT

D: -
J: TRBJ2-1
size: many
V: TRBV28
CDR3: CASSLEQTYNEQFF
DNA: TGTGCCAGCAGTTTAGAGCAGACTTACAATGAGCAGTTCTTC

D: -
J: TRBJ2-2
size: -
V: TRBV7-2
CDR3: CASSLGWRGVTGELFF
DNA: TGTGCCAGCAGCTTAGGTTGGCGGGGAGTAACCGGGGAGCTGTTTTTT

D: TRBD2
J: TRBJ2-7
size: -
V: TRBV4-2
CDR3: CASSPRAGVSYEQYF
DNA: TGTGCCAGCAGCCCAAGGGCGGGAGTATCTTACGAGCAGTACTTC

D: TRBD1
J: TRBJ2-3
size: once
V: TRBV3-1
CDR3: CASSENPGQGFDTQYF
DNA: TGTGCCAGCAGCGAAAACCCGGGACAGGGGTTTGATACGCAGTATTTT

D: -
J: TRBJ1-2
size: -
V: TRBV18
CDR3: CASSPQRQTANYGYTF
DNA: TGTGCCAGCTCACCACAGAGACAGACCGCTAACTATGGCTACACCTTC

D: TRBD1
J: TRBJ1-1
size: few
V: TRBV6-2/TRBV6-3
CDR3: CASRHDRGPEAFF
DNA: TGTGCCAGCAGACATGACAGGGGGCCTGAAGCTTTCTTT

D: TRBD1
J: TRBJ1-1
size: few
V: TRBV5-1
CDR3: CASSLENRGTTEAFF
DNA: TGCGCCAGCAGCTTGGAAAACAGGGGTACCACTGAAGCTTTCTTT

D: -
J: TRBJ2-2
size: few
V: TRBV15
CDR3: CATSRERLTALSNTGELFF
DNA: TGTGCCACCAGCAGAGAACGGCTGACAGCCCTTTCGAACACCGGGGAGCTGTTTTTT

D: -
J: TRBJ2-1
size: few
V: TRBV6-5
CDR3: CASSYGLAARNEQFF
DNA: TGTGCCAGCAGTTACGGGTTAGCGGCGCGAAATGAGCAGTTCTTC

D: -
J: TRBJ1-1
size: few
V: TRBV20-1
CDR3: CSASGGTAEAFF
DNA: TGCAGTGCTAGCGGGGGAACCGCTGAAGCTTTCTTT

D: -
J: TRBJ2-7
size: many
V: TRBV12-3/TRBV12-4
CDR3: CASSRDPSYEQYF
DNA: TGTGCCAGCAGCCGGGACCCGTCCTACGAGCAGTACTTC

D: -
J: TRBJ1-2
size: -
V: TRBV12-3/TRBV12-4
CDR3: CASSPDRAAGYTF
DNA: TGTGCCAGCAGCCCAGACAGAGCAGCCGGCTACACCTTC

D: -
J: TRBJ2-1
size: many
V: TRBV10-3
CDR3: CAISPPGQKVRYNEQFF
DNA: TGTGCCATCAGCCCACCCGGACAGAAGGTTCGCTACAATGAGCAGTTCTTC

D: -
J: TRBJ2-1
size: few
V: TRBV6-2/TRBV6-3
CDR3: CASSYGVGPAYNEQFF
DNA: TGTGCCAGCAGTTACGGGGTAGGACCCGCTTACAATGAGCAGTTCTTC

D: -
J: TRBJ2-7
size: -
V: TRBV18
CDR3: CASSPRLPGFSYEQYF
DNA: TGTGCCAGCTCACCACGGTTGCCAGGGTTCTCCTACGAGCAGTACTTC

D: TRBD1
J: TRBJ1-2
size: -
V: TRBV24-1
CDR3: CATSDTGTASGYTF
DNA: TGTGCCACCAGTGACACCGGGACAGCTAGTGGCTACACCTTC

D: -
J: TRBJ1-5
size: -
V: TRBV3-1
CDR3: CASSQDLGVQPQHF
DNA: TGTGCCAGCAGCCAAGATCTTGGTGTTCAGCCCCAGCATTTT

D: -
J: TRBJ2-2
size: -
V: TRBV15
CDR3: CATSRDRLAGDTGELFF
DNA: TGTGCCACCAGCAGAGATCGGCTAGCAGGCGACACCGGGGAGCTGTTTTTT

D: -
J: TRBJ2-3
size: many
V: TRBV12-3/TRBV12-4
CDR3: CASSTMDTQYF
DNA: TGTGCCAGCAGCACGATGGATACGCAGTATTTT

D: TRBD1
J: TRBJ1-2
size: few
V: TRBV28
CDR3: CASREWDREDGYTF
DNA: TGTGCCAGCCGCGAGTGGGACAGGGAGGATGGCTACACCTTC

D: -
J: TRBJ1-2
size: many
V: TRBV20-1
CDR3: CSARVRVEDYNYGYTF
DNA: TGCAGTGCTAGAGTACGGGTTGAGGATTATAACTATGGCTACACCTTC

D: TRBD2
J: TRBJ2-1
size: -
V: TRBV6-5
CDR3: CASSYRHVKAGGSANEQFF
DNA: TGTGCCAGCAGTTACAGACACGTAAAAGCGGGAGGGTCTGCAAATGAGCAGTTCTTC

D: -
J: TRBJ2-1
size: few
V: TRBV7-9
CDR3: CASSPGTQNYNEQFF
DNA: TGTGCCAGCAGCCCCGGGACCCAAAACTACAATGAGCAGTTCTTC